The 27 T cell receptor beta chains reported below all come from one sample, sequenced in a study of OX40 agonist ivuxolimab in advanced cancers. Method: immunoSEQ multiplex PCR; TCRdb's copy keeps in-frame clones and lacks some. The sample lists 45,000 to 70,000 clones; under 85% were seen once. Sequencing was performed on CD4+ or CD8+ T cells sorted from blood, taken in a trial of the OX40 agonist ivuxolimab. These receptors originate from an adult with an advanced solid tumor such as melanoma, head and neck, liver or kidney cancer.

V and J are TRBV30 and TRBJ2-1, with 14 bases aligning to TRBD2. The germline V gene has CDR1 GTSNPN and CDR2 SVGIG (reference sequence). The V and J ends lost 1 base and 4 bases, in that order; junction bases with no gene match: 3. The CDR3 consists of 16 residues. In DNA form, the CDR3 reads TGTGCCTGGAGTGAAGGGACTAGCGGGAGATACAATGAGCAGTTCTTC. Translating it yields CAWSEGTSGRYNEQFF.

The chain combines TRBV7-3 with TRBJ2-6; 8 bases are a match to TRBD2. V shed 5 bases, J shed 0 bases, and the junction held 18 bases outside the gene matches. Germline V gives CDR1 SGHTA, CDR2 FQGTGA. The CDR3 sequence is 21 residues long. The CDR3 nucleotides read TGTGCCAGCAGCCCACTCCCGGCGCGCGGGGGGTCCAGCTCTGGGGCCAACGTCCTGACTTTC. It encodes CASSPLPARGGSSSGANVLTF.

The chain combines TRBV14 with TRBJ2-7; D remains unclear. Germline-derived CDR1 and CDR2 are SGHDN and FVKESK. The ends were cut back, 0 bases at V and 6 bases at J, with 12 bases in the middle. The CDR3 spans 14 residues. The CDR3 is CASSQDYSVTEQYF. CDR3 nucleotides: TGTGCCAGCAGCCAAGATTACTCGGTGACCGAGCAGTACTTC.

The V call is TRBV29-1, the J call TRBJ2-3; 7 nucleotides align to TRBD1. Losses at the gene ends were 7 bases for V and 1 base for J; bases not matched to a gene: 5. The CDR3 is made up of 13 amino acids. Germline assignment: CDR1 SQVTM and CDR2 ANQGSEA. The CDR3 DNA reads TGCAGCGCTCGGCAGGGGGGCACAGATACGCAGTATTTT. Translating it yields CSARQGGTDTQYF.

V usage is TRBV6-1 and J usage is TRBJ2-7; D gene unclear. V was clipped by 8 bases and J by 4 bases, with 9 bases between them. Germline V lookup: CDR1 MNHNS, CDR2 SASEGT. There are 11 residues in the CDR3. CDR3 region: CASGGRYEQYF. CDR3 in DNA: TGTGCCAGCGGTGGACGTTACGAGCAGTACTTC.

As regards this clone: The same CDR3 also results from other DNA sequences found in this sample. The CDR3 region has the DNA TGCGCCAGCAGCCTGGGACAGGGTTCAGATACGCAGTATTTT. This codes for CASSLGQGSDTQYF. The chain links TRBV5-1 to TRBJ2-3, with 9 nucleotides matching TRBD1. V lost 4 bases and J lost 4; bases outside the gene matches: 4. Looked up from germline, CDR1 is SGHRS and CDR2 is YFSETQ. The CDR3 extends over 14 amino acids.

The chain has TRBV5-1 and TRBJ1-3; D is uncertain. V was trimmed by 0 bases and J by 4 bases, leaving 5 bases between them. CDR3 length: 13 amino acids. Germline CDR1 and CDR2: SGHRS and YFSETQ. CDR3 residues: CASSLEDGNTIYF. Written as DNA, the CDR3 is TGCGCCAGCAGCTTGGAGGACGGAAACACCATATATTTT.

The genes are TRBV2 and TRBJ2-3; D call uncertain. Germline V gene sequence: CDR1 SNHLY, CDR2 FYNNEI. The CDR3 runs to 12 residues. Trimming stripped 2 bases from V and 4 bases from J, with 4 bases between. CDR3 in DNA: TGTGCCAGCAGTGAAAGTGCAGATACGCAGTATTTT. It codes for CASSESADTQYF.

The chain employs TRBV4-1 and TRBJ2-3; the match to TRBD2 covers 9 bases. Per the germline V gene, CDR1 is MGHRA and CDR2 is YSYEKL. There are 15 residues in the CDR3. Trimming took 4 bases from V and 3 from J; bases not matched to a gene: 5. CDR3 loop: CASSRFGLATDTQYF. The CDR3 DNA follows: TGCGCCAGCAGCCGCTTTGGACTAGCGACAGATACGCAGTATTTT.

J is TRBJ1-1 and V is TRBV6-5; D not resolved. This CDR3 is 14 amino acids long. Trimming took 2 bases from V and 5 from J, leaving 12 bases between them. From germline, CDR1 is MNHEY and CDR2 SVGAGI. The CDR3 is CASSYGEGLTEAFF. The CDR3 coding sequence is TGTGCCAGCAGTTACGGAGAGGGCTTAACTGAAGCTTTCTTT.

This clone was detected only a few times. The V and J genes are TRBV7-6 and TRBJ1-1; D might be TRBD1 (6 bases). CDR1 is SGHVS and CDR2 is FNYEAQ in the germline V gene. The CDR3 is made up of 14 amino acids. V was trimmed by 2 bases and J by 1 base, leaving 8 bases between them. The DNA of the CDR3 is TGTGCCAGCAGCTTACAGACAGGGAACACTGAAGCTTTCTTT. Its translation is CASSLQTGNTEAFF.

J is TRBJ2-1 and V is TRBV6-1; D is uncertain. CDR1 is MNHNS, CDR2 SASEGT, per germline. Trimming removed 9 bases from V and 3 bases from J, with 6 bases in between. This CDR3 has 11 residues. The CDR3 protein is CASRDYNEQFF. The CDR3, as DNA: TGTGCCAGTAGGGACTACAATGAGCAGTTCTTC.

The genes are TRBV9 and TRBJ1-3, with D possibly being TRBD1 (6 bases). Germline V gene lookup returns CDR1 SGDLS and CDR2 YYNGEE. Trimming took 3 bases from V and 0 from J, leaving 13 bases between them. The CDR3 contains 16 residues. This CDR3 is CASSARTVLSGNTIYF. The CDR3 region has the DNA TGTGCCAGCAGCGCCCGGACAGTTCTCTCTGGAAACACCATATATTTT.

The chain links TRBV14 to TRBJ2-5; 13 positions match TRBD2. CDR1 is SGHDN and CDR2 is FVKESK in the germline V gene. The CDR3 runs to 16 residues. V lost 1 base to trimming and J lost 2 bases; unmatched junction nucleotides: 1. The CDR3: CASSQGGLAGQETQYF. CDR3 sequence (DNA): TGTGCCAGCAGCCAAGGGGGACTAGCGGGACAAGAGACCCAGTACTTC.

CDR3 loop: CASGPLDYSNQPQHF. CDR3 bases: TGTGCCAGCGGACCCCTGGATTATAGCAATCAGCCCCAGCATTTT. V usage is TRBV28 and J usage is TRBJ1-5; D gene uncertain. Trimming removed 8 bases at V and 0 bases at J, with 14 bases between. CDR1 and CDR2 (germline): MDHEN, SYDVKM. The CDR3 length is 15 residues.

The V call is TRBV7-9, the J call TRBJ1-1; D remains unclear. The CDR3 runs 13 residues. The V end lost 6 bases, the J end lost 0 bases, and 8 bases lay between the germline ends. CDR1 is SEHNR, CDR2 FQNEAQ, per germline (reference sequence). CDR3 in amino acids: CASRNHMNTEAFF. CDR3 bases: TGTGCCAGCAGAAACCATATGAACACTGAAGCTTTCTTT.

J is TRBJ2-7 and V is TRBV7-9; 10 bases are shared with TRBD1. V lost 1 base, J lost 0 bases, and 3 bases stayed unmatched. The CDR3 is 16 amino acids. The germline gives CDR1 SEHNR, CDR2 FQNEAQ (reference sequence). The CDR3 reads CASSLGQGAFSYEQYF. For the CDR3, the DNA is TGTGCCAGCAGCTTAGGACAGGGGGCCTTCTCCTACGAGCAGTACTTC.

This clone was detected only once. V gene TRBV4-2 combines with J gene TRBJ2-3; 8 nucleotides match TRBD1. CDR1 is LGHNA, CDR2 YNFKEQ, per germline. V shed 4 bases, J shed 5 bases, and the junction held 5 bases outside the gene matches. The CDR3 sequence is 14 residues long. The CDR3 DNA follows: TGTGCCAGCAGCCGAGCAGGGGGCCGAGATACGCAGTATTTT. Translation: CASSRAGGRDTQYF.

J is TRBJ1-4 and V is TRBV6-5, with D possibly matching TRBD1 (5 bases). This CDR3 is 14 amino acids long. Germline V gives CDR1 MNHEY, CDR2 SVGAGI. The germline V and J ends were trimmed by 5 bases and 10 bases, with 17 bases remaining between them. The CDR3 spells CASSEEDVGGKLFF. DNA for the CDR3: TGTGCCAGCAGTGAAGAGGATGTGGGGGGAAAACTGTTTTTT.

The V gene is TRBV5-1, the J gene TRBJ2-5, with 10 bases identical to TRBD2. This CDR3 has 15 residues. After removal of 2 bases from V and 4 bases from J, the junction contained 5 bases not matched to a gene. The V gene's germline CDR1 is SGHRS and CDR2 YFSETQ. Here the CDR3 reads CASSFGLAAGETQYF. The CDR3 region has the DNA TGCGCCAGCAGCTTCGGACTAGCGGCGGGAGAGACCCAGTACTTC.

This rearrangement joins TRBV19 to TRBJ2-5; D gene uncertain. There are 11 residues in the CDR3. CDR1 is LNHDA, CDR2 SQIVND, per germline (reference sequence). Trimming stripped 2 bases from V and 5 bases from J, with 3 bases between. CDR3 region: CASSIMETQYF. CDR3 DNA sequence: TGTGCCAGTAGTATAATGGAGACCCAGTACTTC.

The chain carries TRBV7-8 and TRBJ1-5, with D uncertain. Germline CDR1 SGHVS, CDR2 FQNEAQ. The ends were cut back, 0 bases at V and 1 base at J, with 13 bases in the middle. This CDR3 region has 17 residues. The CDR3 loop reads CASSLARVPVSNQPQHF. The DNA of the CDR3 is TGTGCCAGCAGCTTAGCGAGAGTTCCCGTAAGCAATCAGCCCCAGCATTTT.

The chain links TRBV6-6 to TRBJ1-1; 8 bases agree with TRBD1. The V and J ends lost 7 bases and 6 bases, in that order; junction bases with no gene match: 7. CDR1 is MNHNY and CDR2 is SVGAGI in the germline V gene (reference sequence). This CDR3 region has 13 residues. Here the CDR3 reads CASTLRGLSEAFF. DNA of the CDR3: TGTGCCAGCACCCTCAGGGGGCTCTCTGAAGCTTTCTTT.

This clone was counted only a few times. The rearrangement uses TRBV6-6 and TRBJ1-6; 7 nucleotides line up with TRBD1. Germline V gives CDR1 MNHNY, CDR2 SVGAGI (reference sequence). The length of the CDR3 is 16 residues. V lost 2 bases, J lost 6 bases, and 7 bases stayed unmatched. The CDR3 coding sequence is TGTGCCAGCAGTTACCGTGACAGGGAGGGTAATTCACCCCTCCACTTT. Translating it yields CASSYRDREGNSPLHF.

This chain links TRBV7-7 with TRBJ2-7; tentative D call: TRBD2 (5 bases). The germline CDR1 and CDR2 sequences are SSHAT and FNYEAQ (reference sequence). The CDR3 has 17 residues. V was trimmed by 2 bases and J by 5 bases, leaving 22 bases between them. The CDR3 loop reads CASSLYWPPTGFDEQYF. In DNA form, the CDR3 reads TGTGCCAGCAGCTTATATTGGCCCCCCACGGGGTTCGACGAGCAGTACTTC.

This clone has just a few counts. The genes are TRBV5-1 and TRBJ2-4, with a weak D call TRBD2 (6 bases). In germline, CDR1 is SGHRS, CDR2 YFSETQ. V was pared by 4 bases and J by 8 bases, with 13 bases between. The CDR3 sequence is 13 residues long. In DNA, the CDR3 is TGCGCCAGCAGCCCGGAGGGCCTTGACATTCAGTACTTC. Its protein is CASSPEGLDIQYF.

This clone was counted only a few times. The genes are TRBV6-1 and TRBJ2-7; 7 nucleotides agree with TRBD1. J gave up 0 bases and V 5 bases, and 7 bases lay outside the gene matches. This CDR3 has 15 residues. CDR1 and CDR2 from the germline V gene are MNHNS and SASEGT. The CDR3 loop is CASSFSGQSSYEQYF. In nucleotides, the CDR3 is TGTGCCAGCAGTTTTTCGGGACAGAGCTCCTACGAGCAGTACTTC.